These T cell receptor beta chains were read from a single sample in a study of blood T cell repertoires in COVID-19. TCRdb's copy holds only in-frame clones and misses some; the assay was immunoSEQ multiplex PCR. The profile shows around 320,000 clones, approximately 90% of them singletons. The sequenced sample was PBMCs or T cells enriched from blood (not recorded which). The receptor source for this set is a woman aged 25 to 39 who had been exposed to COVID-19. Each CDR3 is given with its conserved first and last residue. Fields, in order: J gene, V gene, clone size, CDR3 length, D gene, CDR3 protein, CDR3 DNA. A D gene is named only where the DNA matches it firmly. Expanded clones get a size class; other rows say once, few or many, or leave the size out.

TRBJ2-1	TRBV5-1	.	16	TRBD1	CASSLGGTATYNEQFF	TGCGCCAGCAGCTTGGGGGGGACAGCTACCTACAATGAGCAGTTCTTC
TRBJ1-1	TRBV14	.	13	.	CASSQGLTSEAFF	TGTGCCAGCAGCCAAGGCCTAACTTCTGAAGCTTTCTTT
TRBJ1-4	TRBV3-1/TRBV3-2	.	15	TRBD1	CASSLRQGRNEKLFF	TGTGCCAGCAGCCTCCGACAGGGGCGTAATGAAAAACTGTTTTTT
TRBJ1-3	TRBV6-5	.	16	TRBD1	CASSYSGTGSGNTIYF	TGTGCCAGCAGTTACTCAGGGACAGGTTCTGGAAACACCATATATTTT
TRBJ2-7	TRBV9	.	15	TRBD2	CASSGRAGGDNEQYF	TGTGCCAGCAGCGGCAGAGCGGGGGGTGACAACGAGCAGTACTTC
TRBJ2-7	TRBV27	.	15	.	CASIPLRGRVNEQYF	TGTGCCAGCATCCCTCTAAGGGGGAGGGTGAACGAGCAGTACTTC
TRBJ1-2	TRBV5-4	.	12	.	CASSLDGYGYTF	TGTGCCAGCAGCTTGGACGGTTATGGCTACACCTTC
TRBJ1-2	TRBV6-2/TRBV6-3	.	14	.	CASSRLQGRGGYTF	TGTGCCAGCAGCCGACTACAGGGTCGCGGTGGCTACACCTTC
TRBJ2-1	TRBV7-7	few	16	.	CASSTQGIVTYNEQFF	TGTGCCAGCAGCACCCAGGGGATTGTCACCTACAATGAGCAGTTCTTC
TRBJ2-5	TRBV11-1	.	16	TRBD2	CASQLDSGAPRETQYF	TGTGCCAGCCAGTTAGACAGCGGGGCTCCCCGAGAGACCCAGTACTTC
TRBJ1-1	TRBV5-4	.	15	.	CASSRSPGGNTEAFF	TGTGCCAGCAGCCGGAGTCCGGGTGGGAACACTGAAGCTTTCTTT
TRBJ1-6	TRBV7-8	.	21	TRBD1	CASSLKTDRDRLFWYNSPLHF	TGTGCCAGCAGCTTAAAAACCGACAGGGATCGGTTATTCTGGTATAATTCACCCCTCCACTTT
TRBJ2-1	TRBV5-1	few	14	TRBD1	CASSRDRRTNEQFF	TGCGCCAGCAGCCGGGACAGGAGAACCAATGAGCAGTTCTTC
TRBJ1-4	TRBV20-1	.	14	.	CSASSRGLGEKLFF	TGCAGTGCTAGTTCCAGGGGCTTGGGTGAAAAACTGTTTTTT
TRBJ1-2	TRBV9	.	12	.	CASRGGYYGYTF	TGTGCCAGCCGGGGGGGTTACTATGGCTACACCTTC
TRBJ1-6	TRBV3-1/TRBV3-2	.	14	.	CASSQGTIGSPLHF	TGTGCCAGCAGCCAAGGGACAATAGGTTCACCCCTCCACTTT
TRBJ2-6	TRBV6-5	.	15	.	CASSPRGVGANVLTF	TGTGCCAGCAGCCCCAGGGGGGTTGGGGCCAACGTCCTGACTTTC
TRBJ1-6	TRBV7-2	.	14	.	CASSLETPNSPLHF	TGTGCCAGCAGCTTAGAGACTCCGAATTCACCCCTCCACTTT
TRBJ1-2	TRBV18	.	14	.	CASSPPGRVYGYTF	TGTGCCAGCTCACCACCGGGCAGGGTCTATGGCTACACCTTC
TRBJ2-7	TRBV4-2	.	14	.	CASSQTMGRYEQYF	TGTGCCAGCAGCCAAACCATGGGGAGGTACGAGCAGTACTTC
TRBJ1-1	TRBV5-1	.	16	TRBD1	CASSLVQGVVGTEAFF	TGCGCCAGCAGCTTGGTACAGGGGGTGGTTGGCACTGAAGCTTTCTTT
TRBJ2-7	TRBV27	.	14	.	CASRYRSLGYEQYF	TGTGCCAGCAGATACAGGTCTCTGGGCTACGAGCAGTACTTC
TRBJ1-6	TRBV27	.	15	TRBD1	CASRPKDRVPSPLHF	TGTGCCAGCCGACCGAAAGACAGGGTACCTTCACCCCTCCACTTT
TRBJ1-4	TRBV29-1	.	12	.	CSVGDKGEKLFF	TGCAGCGTTGGAGATAAGGGGGAAAAACTGTTTTTT
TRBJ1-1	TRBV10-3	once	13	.	CAIEGILHTEAFF	TGTGCCATCGAGGGAATATTGCACACTGAAGCTTTCTTT
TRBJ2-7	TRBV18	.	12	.	CASSLDRYEQYF	TGTGCCAGCTCCCTTGACAGGTACGAGCAGTACTTC
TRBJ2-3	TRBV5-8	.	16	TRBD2	CASSLGRGGITDTQYF	TGTGCCAGCAGCTTGGGTCGCGGGGGGATCACAGATACGCAGTATTTT
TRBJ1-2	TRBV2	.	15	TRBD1	CASRDGTGGDYGYTF	TGTGCCAGCAGGGACGGGACAGGGGGCGACTATGGCTACACCTTC
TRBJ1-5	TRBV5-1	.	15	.	CASSPGPGGNQPQHF	TGCGCCAGCAGCCCTGGACCTGGCGGGAATCAGCCCCAGCATTTT
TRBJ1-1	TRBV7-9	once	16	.	CASSFPMTGLNTEAFF	TGTGCCAGCAGCTTCCCGATGACAGGCCTGAACACTGAAGCTTTCTTT
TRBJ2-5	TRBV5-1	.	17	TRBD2	CASSPGGTRSYQETQYF	TGCGCCAGCAGCCCTGGGGGGACTAGGTCGTACCAAGAGACCCAGTACTTC
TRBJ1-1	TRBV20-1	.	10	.	CSAPSTEAFF	TGCAGTGCCCCATCCACTGAAGCTTTCTTT
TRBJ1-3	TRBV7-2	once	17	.	CASSLGGNGYSGNTIHF	TGTGCCAGCAGCTTGGGGGGGAATGGTTACTCTGGAAACACCATACATTTT
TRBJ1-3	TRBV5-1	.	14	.	CASSLQGSGNTIYF	TGCGCCAGCAGCTTACAGGGTTCTGGAAACACCATATATTTT
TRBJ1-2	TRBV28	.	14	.	CAISRTVSNYGYTF	TGTGCCATCTCGAGGACAGTCTCTAACTATGGCTACACCTTC
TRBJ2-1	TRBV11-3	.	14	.	CASSLFSKTGEQFF	TGTGCCAGCAGCTTATTCTCGAAAACGGGGGAGCAGTTCTTC
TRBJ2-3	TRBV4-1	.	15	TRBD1	CASSRGQGSTDTQYF	TGCGCCAGCAGCCGTGGACAGGGAAGCACAGATACGCAGTATTTT